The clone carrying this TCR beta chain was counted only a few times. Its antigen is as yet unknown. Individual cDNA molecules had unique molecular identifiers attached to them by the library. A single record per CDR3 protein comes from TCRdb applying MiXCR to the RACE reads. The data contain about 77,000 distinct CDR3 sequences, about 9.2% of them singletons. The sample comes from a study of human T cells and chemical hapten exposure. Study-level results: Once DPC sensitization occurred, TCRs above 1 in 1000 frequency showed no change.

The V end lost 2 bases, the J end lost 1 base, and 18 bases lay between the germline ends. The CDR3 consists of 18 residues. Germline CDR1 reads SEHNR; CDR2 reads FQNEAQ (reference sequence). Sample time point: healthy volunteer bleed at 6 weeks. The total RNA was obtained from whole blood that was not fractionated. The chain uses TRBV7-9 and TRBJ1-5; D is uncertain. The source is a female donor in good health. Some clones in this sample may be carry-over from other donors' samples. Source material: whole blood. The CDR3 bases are TGTGCCAGCAGCTTACTTGATACAGCGCAAGGGAGCAATCAGCCCCAGCATTTT. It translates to CASSLLDTAQGSNQPQHF.